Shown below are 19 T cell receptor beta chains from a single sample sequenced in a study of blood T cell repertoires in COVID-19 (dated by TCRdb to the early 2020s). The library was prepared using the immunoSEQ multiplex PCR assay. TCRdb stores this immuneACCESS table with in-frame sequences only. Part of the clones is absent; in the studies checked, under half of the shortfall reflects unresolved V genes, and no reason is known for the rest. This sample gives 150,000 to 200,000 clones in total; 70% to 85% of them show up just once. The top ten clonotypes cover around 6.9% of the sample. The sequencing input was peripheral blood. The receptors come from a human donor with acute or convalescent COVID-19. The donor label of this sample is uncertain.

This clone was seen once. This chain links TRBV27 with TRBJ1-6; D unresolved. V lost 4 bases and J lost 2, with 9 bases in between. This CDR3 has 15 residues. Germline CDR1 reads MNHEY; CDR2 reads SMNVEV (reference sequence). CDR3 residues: CASSSVETYNSPLHF. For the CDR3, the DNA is TGTGCCAGCAGTTCGGTAGAAACCTATAATTCACCCCTCCACTTT.

The CDR3 sequence: CASSLREAGGAGANVLTF. The CDR3 DNA reads TGTGCCAGCAGCTTACGTGAGGCAGGGGGCGCTGGGGCCAACGTCCTGACTTTC. The gene calls are TRBV7-2 and TRBJ2-6, with 8 bases fitting TRBD1. Germline lookup yields CDR1 SGHTA and CDR2 FQGNSA. The CDR3 is made up of 18 amino acids. Unmatched junction bases numbered 8, after V lost 2 bases and J lost 2 bases.

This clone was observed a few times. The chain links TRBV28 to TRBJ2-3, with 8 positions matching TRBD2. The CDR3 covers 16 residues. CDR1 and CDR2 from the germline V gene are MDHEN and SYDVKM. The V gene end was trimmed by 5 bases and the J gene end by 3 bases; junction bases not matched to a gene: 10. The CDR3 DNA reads TGTGCCAGCAGTCCCCGGGGGGGGAGGCCGACAGATACGCAGTATTTT. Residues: CASSPRGGRPTDTQYF.

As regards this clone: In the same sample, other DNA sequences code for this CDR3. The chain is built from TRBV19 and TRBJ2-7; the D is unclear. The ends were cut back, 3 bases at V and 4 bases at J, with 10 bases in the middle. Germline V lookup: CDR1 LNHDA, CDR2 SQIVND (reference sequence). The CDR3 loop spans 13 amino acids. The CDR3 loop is CASSIRSHYEQYF. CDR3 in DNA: TGTGCCAGTAGTATCCGGTCGCATTACGAGCAGTACTTC.

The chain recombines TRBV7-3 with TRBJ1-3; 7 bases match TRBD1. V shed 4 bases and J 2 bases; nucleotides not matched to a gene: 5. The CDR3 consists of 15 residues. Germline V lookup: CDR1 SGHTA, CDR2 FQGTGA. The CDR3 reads CASSYNRGPGNTIYF. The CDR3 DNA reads TGTGCCAGCAGCTACAACAGGGGACCTGGAAACACCATATATTTT.

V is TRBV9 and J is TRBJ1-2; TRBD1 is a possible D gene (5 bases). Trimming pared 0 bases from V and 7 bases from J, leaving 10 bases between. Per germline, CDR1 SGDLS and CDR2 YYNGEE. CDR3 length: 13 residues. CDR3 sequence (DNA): TGTGCCAGCAGCGTAGCAGGGTCTAGTGGCTACACCTTC. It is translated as CASSVAGSSGYTF.

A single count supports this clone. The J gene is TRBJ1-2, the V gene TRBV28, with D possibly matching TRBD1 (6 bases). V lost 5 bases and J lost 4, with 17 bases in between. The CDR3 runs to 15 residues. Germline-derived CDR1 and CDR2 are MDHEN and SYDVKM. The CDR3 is CASSPKTGAFYGYTF. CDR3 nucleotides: TGTGCCAGCAGTCCCAAGACAGGAGCCTTCTATGGCTACACCTTC.

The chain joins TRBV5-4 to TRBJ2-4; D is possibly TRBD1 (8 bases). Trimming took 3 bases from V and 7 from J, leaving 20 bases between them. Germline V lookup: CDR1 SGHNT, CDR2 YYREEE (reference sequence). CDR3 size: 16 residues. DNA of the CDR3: TGTGCCAGCAGCTATAAACAGGGGGGGATCTCCAACATTCAGTACTTC. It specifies CASSYKQGGISNIQYF.

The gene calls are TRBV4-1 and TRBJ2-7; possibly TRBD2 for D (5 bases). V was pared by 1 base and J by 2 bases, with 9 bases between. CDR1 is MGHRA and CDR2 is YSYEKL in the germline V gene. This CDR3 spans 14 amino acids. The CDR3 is CASSQGAATYEQYF. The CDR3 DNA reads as TGCGCCAGCAGCCAAGGAGCGGCTACCTACGAGCAGTACTTC.

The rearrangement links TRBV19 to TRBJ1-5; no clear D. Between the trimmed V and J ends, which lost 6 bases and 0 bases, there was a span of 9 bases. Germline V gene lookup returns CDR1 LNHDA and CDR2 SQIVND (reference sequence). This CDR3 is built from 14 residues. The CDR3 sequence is CASRQFGSNQPQHF. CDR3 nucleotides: TGTGCCAGTAGACAGTTCGGTAGCAATCAGCCCCAGCATTTT.

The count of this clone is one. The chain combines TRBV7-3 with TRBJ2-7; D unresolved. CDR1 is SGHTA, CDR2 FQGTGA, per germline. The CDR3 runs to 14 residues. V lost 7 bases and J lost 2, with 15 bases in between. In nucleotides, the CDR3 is TGTGCCAGCAACGCCTCGACACCCACCTACGAGCAGTACTTC. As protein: CASNASTPTYEQYF. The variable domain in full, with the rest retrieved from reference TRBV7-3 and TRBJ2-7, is GAGVSQTPSNKVTEKGKYVELRCDPISGHTALYWYRQSLGQGPEFLIYFQGTGAADDSGLPNDRFFAVRPEGSVSTLKIQRTERGDSAVYLCASNASTPTYEQYFGPGTRLTVT.

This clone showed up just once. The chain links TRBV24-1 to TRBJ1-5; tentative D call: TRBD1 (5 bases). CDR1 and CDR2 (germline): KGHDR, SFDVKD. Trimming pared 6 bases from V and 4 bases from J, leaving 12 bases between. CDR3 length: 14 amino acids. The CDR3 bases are TGTGCCACCAGTCTGCAGGGAAGGAATCAGCCCCAGCATTTT. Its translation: CATSLQGRNQPQHF.

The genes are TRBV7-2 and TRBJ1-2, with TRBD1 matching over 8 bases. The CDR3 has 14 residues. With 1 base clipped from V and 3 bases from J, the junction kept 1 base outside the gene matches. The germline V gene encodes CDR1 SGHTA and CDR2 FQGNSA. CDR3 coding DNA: TGTGCCAGCAGCTTAGTACAGGGGGACTATGGCTACACCTTC. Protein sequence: CASSLVQGDYGYTF.

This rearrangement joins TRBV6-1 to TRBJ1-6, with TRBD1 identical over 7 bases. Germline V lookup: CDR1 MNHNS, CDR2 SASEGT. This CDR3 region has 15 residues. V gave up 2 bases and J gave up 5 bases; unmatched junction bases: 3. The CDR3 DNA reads TGTGCCAGCAGTGAAATGACAGGGAATAATTCACCCCTCCACTTT. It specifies CASSEMTGNNSPLHF.

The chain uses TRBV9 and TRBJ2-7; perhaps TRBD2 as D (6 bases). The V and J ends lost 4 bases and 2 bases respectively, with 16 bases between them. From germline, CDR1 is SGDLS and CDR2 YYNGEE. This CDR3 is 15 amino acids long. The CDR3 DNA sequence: TGTGCCAGCAGCTTGGTAGCGGACCCTACCTACGAGCAGTACTTC. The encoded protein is CASSLVADPTYEQYF.

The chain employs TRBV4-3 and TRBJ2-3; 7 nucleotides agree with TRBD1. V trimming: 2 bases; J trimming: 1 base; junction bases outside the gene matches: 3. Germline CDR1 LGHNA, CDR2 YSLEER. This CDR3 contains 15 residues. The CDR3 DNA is TGCGCCAGCAGCCAATCAGGACAGGGCACAGATACGCAGTATTTT. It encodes CASSQSGQGTDTQYF.

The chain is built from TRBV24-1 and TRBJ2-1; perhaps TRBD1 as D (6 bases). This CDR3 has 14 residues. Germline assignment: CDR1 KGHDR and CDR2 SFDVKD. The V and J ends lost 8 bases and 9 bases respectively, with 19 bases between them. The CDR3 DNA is TGTGCCACCAACGGAGGACAGAGGACTGGTGAGCAGTTCTTC. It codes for CATNGGQRTGEQFF.

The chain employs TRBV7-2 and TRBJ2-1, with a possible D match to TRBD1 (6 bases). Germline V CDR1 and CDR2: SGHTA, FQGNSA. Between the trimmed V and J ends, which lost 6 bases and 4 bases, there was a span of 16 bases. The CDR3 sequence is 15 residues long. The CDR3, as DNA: TGTGCCAGCAGTCTGGACAGATTATCTTACAATGAGCAGTTCTTC. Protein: CASSLDRLSYNEQFF.

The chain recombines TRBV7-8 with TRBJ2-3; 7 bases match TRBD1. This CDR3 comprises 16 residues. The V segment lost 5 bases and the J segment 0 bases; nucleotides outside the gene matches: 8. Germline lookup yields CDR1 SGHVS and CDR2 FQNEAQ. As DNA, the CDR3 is TGTGCCAGCAGCCCAGAGACAGGGCAAAGCACAGATACGCAGTATTTT. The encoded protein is CASSPETGQSTDTQYF. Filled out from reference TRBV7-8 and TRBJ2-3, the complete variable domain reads GAGVSQSPRYKVAKRGQDVALRCDPISGHVSLFWYQQALGQGPEFLTYFQNEAQLDKSGLPSDRFFAERPEGSVSTLKIQRTQQEDSAVYLCASSPETGQSTDTQYFGPGTRLTVL.